The 19 T cell receptor beta chains given below trace back to one sample, sequenced in a study of post-analysis software for immune sequencing data (dated by TCRdb to the mid-2010s). Overall results and qualifications from the work: Significantly higher frequencies in patients than in controls were found for roughly 5 TRBV segments, including TRBV5-6, TRBV5-1 and TRBV20-1.

These receptors have no identified antigens. Library prep was done by PCR. TCRdb records Illumina HiSeq 2500 as the sequencer. To reduce PCR and sequencing biases, unique molecular identifiers were incorporated into the TCR beta cDNA libraries. TCRdb cleaned the public reads at Q25 with fastp, built clones with MiXCR and kept in-frame beta chains. CDR3 protein duplicates are merged, each entry listing the most common genes and DNA. Recorded for this sample are 400,000 to 500,000 distinct CDR3 sequences; 30% to 40% of them occurred a single time. Approximately 7.6% of the sample comes from the top ten. The sequenced material came from blood. These receptors came from a girl aged 2 to 10 with multiple sclerosis.

This sequence joins TRBV7-2 and TRBJ2-5, with a weak D call TRBD2 (6 bases). Trimming left V 2 bases short and J 0 bases short, with 13 bases between. This CDR3 is 16 amino acids long. Germline CDR1 reads SGHTA; CDR2 reads FQGNSA. The CDR3 sequence: CASSLWASADQETQYF. As DNA, the CDR3 is TGTGCCAGCAGCTTATGGGCTAGCGCTGACCAAGAGACCCAGTACTTC. The full variable domain, with the rest looked up from reference TRBV7-2 and TRBJ2-5, is GAGVSQSPSNKVTEKGKDVELRCDPISGHTALYWYRQSLGQGLEFLIYFQGNSAPDKSGLPSDRFSAERTGGSVSTLTIQRTQQEDSAVYLCASSLWASADQETQYFGPGTRLLVL.

This clonotype was recorded a few times. A junction end diverges from the germline sequence, so it may reflect a read error. This rearrangement joins TRBV6-2 or TRBV6-3 to TRBJ2-1; 7 bases line up with TRBD2. The CDR3 runs 15 residues. Germline V gene sequence: CDR1 MNHEY, CDR2 SVGEGT. The CDR3 region is CASSQLASSCNEQFF. The CDR3, as DNA: TGTGCCAGCAGCCAACTAGCGAGCTCCTGCAATGAGCAGTTCTTC.

V and J are TRBV29-1 and TRBJ2-3; D may be TRBD2 (6 bases). This CDR3 spans 11 amino acids. Germline assignment: CDR1 SQVTM and CDR2 ANQGSEA. Trimming shortened V by 5 bases and J by 5 bases, and 8 bases separated the two germline ends. The CDR3 bases are TGCAGCGTTATAGCGGTAGATACGCAGTATTTT. The encoded protein is CSVIAVDTQYF.

The rearrangement joins TRBV20-1 to TRBJ2-1; 8 bases map to TRBD2. CDR3 length: 14 residues. The germline gives CDR1 DFQATT, CDR2 SNEGSKA (reference sequence). J was trimmed by 8 bases and V by 1 base; bases with no gene match: 7. The CDR3, as DNA: TGCAGTGCTAGAGGTGGTAGCGGGGCCTATGAGCAGTTCTTC. It is translated as CSARGGSGAYEQFF.

The genes are TRBV18 and TRBJ2-1, with 12 bases lining up with TRBD2. The CDR3 contains 15 residues. V lost 3 bases to trimming and J lost 8 bases; unmatched junction nucleotides: 5. From germline, CDR1 is KGHSH and CDR2 LQKENI. The CDR3 sequence is CASSPSLAGGYEQFF. The CDR3 nucleotides are TGTGCCAGCTCACCGAGTCTAGCGGGAGGGTATGAGCAGTTCTTC.

This clonotype was seen only a few times. This rearrangement joins TRBV7-2 to TRBJ2-4; D may be TRBD2 (6 bases). TRBJ2-7 explains the end of the DNA better; the J call may be wrong. The CDR3 runs 13 residues. Germline CDR1 and CDR2: SGHTA and FQGNSA. The CDR3 nucleotides read TGTGCCAGCAGCCGCCGGGGGAACTACGAGCAGTACTTC. Protein sequence: CASSRRGNYEQYF.

The chain combines TRBV6-1 with TRBJ2-7; 8 bases map to TRBD1. Germline CDR1 MNHNS, CDR2 SASEGT. The CDR3 spans 13 residues. V lost 10 bases, J lost 5 bases, and 10 bases stayed unmatched. CDR3 nucleotides: TGTGCCATCCATTACTCAGGGGGCGACGAGCAGTACTTC. It codes for CAIHYSGGDEQYF.

This clonotype was recorded at least ten times. The CDR3 here is CASSLVGQDYGYTF. CDR3 sequence (DNA): TGTGCCAGCAGTTTGGTCGGGCAGGACTATGGCTACACCTTC. The rearrangement joins TRBV12-3 or TRBV12-4 to TRBJ1-2, with no clear D. The CDR3 is 14 residues long. The germline V and J ends were trimmed by 3 bases and 3 bases, with 11 bases remaining between them.

This clonotype appeared a few times. The rearrangement links TRBV9 to TRBJ2-2; D possibly corresponds to TRBD1 (5 bases). Trimming removed 2 bases at V and 11 bases at J, with 25 bases between. CDR3 length equals 17 residues. The germline CDR1 and CDR2 sequences are SGDLS and YYNGEE. The CDR3 loop is CASSVKWTRVLPGELFF. The CDR3 coding sequence is TGTGCCAGCAGCGTGAAGTGGACACGCGTACTACCGGGTGAGCTGTTTTTT.

This clonotype has a handful of counts. J is TRBJ2-7 and V is TRBV7-2; 7 nucleotides line up with TRBD1. This CDR3 comprises 13 residues. The V gene end was trimmed by 5 bases and the J gene end by 7 bases; junction bases not matched to a gene: 8. Looked up from germline, CDR1 is SGHTA and CDR2 is FQGNSA. The CDR3 bases are TGTGCCAGCAGCCGAGACAGGGACCAGGAGCAGTACTTC. Protein: CASSRDRDQEQYF.

This chain links TRBV14 with TRBJ2-5; D unclear. The end of the DNA aligns better with TRBJ2-7, so the J call may be wrong. Germline values: CDR1 SGHDN, CDR2 FVKESK. This CDR3 has 13 amino acids. Written as DNA, the CDR3 is TGTGCCAGCAGCCCTCCGGTGTCGTACGAGCAGTACTTC. Its protein is CASSPPVSYEQYF.

This rearrangement joins TRBV7-7 to TRBJ2-7; 10 bases agree with TRBD2. The germline V gene encodes CDR1 SSHAT and CDR2 FNYEAQ (reference sequence). The V gene end was trimmed by 6 bases and the J gene end by 5 bases; junction bases not matched to a gene: 7. The CDR3 extends over 14 amino acids. The CDR3 loop reads CASSPGLAIDEQYF. In DNA form, the CDR3 reads TGTGCCAGCAGTCCGGGACTAGCGATCGACGAGCAGTACTTC.

The chain couples TRBV13 to TRBJ1-1; D unclear. The CDR3 consists of 12 residues. CDR1 and CDR2 (germline): PRHDT, FYEKMQ (reference sequence). V gave up 3 bases and J gave up 6 bases, with 8 bases separating them. The CDR3 coding sequence is TGTGCCAGCAGCTTGACATACGCTGAAGCTTTCTTT. Translating gives CASSLTYAEAFF.

The J gene is TRBJ1-1, the V gene TRBV20-1; D is unclear. Looked up from germline, CDR1 is DFQATT and CDR2 is SNEGSKA (reference sequence). V lost 3 bases, J lost 7 bases, and 9 bases lay in between. The CDR3 is 11 residues long. CDR3 nucleotide sequence: TGCAGTGCTAGTGCTCAACTTGAAGCTTTCTTT. Protein: CSASAQLEAFF.

This clonotype was observed a few times. The V call is TRBV5-1, the J call TRBJ2-7, with 7 bases matching TRBD1. Germline V CDR1 and CDR2: SGHRS, YFSETQ. The CDR3 covers 14 residues. The J segment lost 4 bases and the V segment lost 0 bases, leaving 4 bases of the junction unmatched. The chain's CDR3 is CASSLVKGAYEQYF. The CDR3 region has the DNA TGCGCCAGCAGCTTGGTAAAGGGGGCTTACGAGCAGTACTTC.

This clonotype was seen only a few times. The chain carries TRBV11-2 and TRBJ2-1; a weak D match, TRBD2 (6 bases). Germline lookup yields CDR1 SGHAT and CDR2 FQNNGV. The CDR3 spans 16 residues. Trimming cost V 5 bases and J 7 bases, with 21 bases left between them. The CDR3 bases are TGTGCCAGCAGCGGCTTAGCGGAAGTAATACGGAATGAGCAGTTCTTC. Its translation: CASSGLAEVIRNEQFF. The whole variable domain, filled in from reference TRBV11-2 and TRBJ2-1, reads EAGVAQSPRYKIIEKRQSVAFWCNPISGHATLYWYQQILGQGPKLLIQFQNNGVVDDSQLPKDRFSAERLKGVDSTLKIQPAKLEDSAVYLCASSGLAEVIRNEQFFGPGTRLTVL.

This chain uses TRBV11-1 with TRBJ2-1; D is unclear. Trimming took 1 base from V and 2 from J, leaving 15 bases between them. The CDR3 covers 17 residues. Germline V gives CDR1 SGHAT, CDR2 FQDESV (reference sequence). CDR3: CASSLDWPINPYNEQFF. Here the CDR3 DNA reads TGTGCCAGCAGCTTAGATTGGCCTATTAACCCCTACAATGAGCAGTTCTTC.

The chain couples TRBV6-6 to TRBJ1-2, with TRBD1 matching over 7 bases. Unmatched junction bases numbered 10, after V lost 6 bases and J lost 0 bases. The length of the CDR3 is 16 residues. In germline, CDR1 is MNHNY, CDR2 SVGAGI (reference sequence). CDR3 amino acids: CASRPLTGYTNYGYTF. CDR3 DNA: TGTGCCAGCAGACCCTTGACAGGGTATACTAACTATGGCTACACCTTC.

This chain joins TRBV10-3 and TRBJ1-2; TRBD1 agrees at 10 bases. V was pared by 1 base and J by 6 bases, with 5 bases of the junction left unmatched. The CDR3 consists of 15 residues. Germline-derived CDR1 and CDR2 are ENHRY and SYGVKD. The CDR3 DNA sequence: TGTGCCATCAGTGAGTTGGGACAGGGGATCGATGGCTACACCTTC. Its translation is CAISELGQGIDGYTF.